The 20 T cell receptor beta chains presented below share a single source sample, sequenced in a study of blood T cell repertoires in COVID-19. Profiled with immunoSEQ multiplex PCR; TCRdb holds only in-frame clones, not every one. The sample shows 450,000 or so clones, about 91% of them seen only once. Sample: peripheral blood. The receptors were gathered from a man aged 18 to 30 with COVID-19, enrolled during active disease.

The chain joins TRBV19 to TRBJ2-7; TRBD1 aligns across 9 bases. The J segment lost 6 bases and the V segment lost 5 bases, leaving 5 bases of the junction unmatched. CDR3 length: 13 amino acids. Germline assignment: CDR1 LNHDA and CDR2 SQIVND (reference sequence). The CDR3 here is CASSVQGAGEQYF. Here the CDR3 DNA reads TGTGCCAGTAGTGTACAGGGGGCCGGCGAGCAGTACTTC.

With regard to this clone: The identical CDR3 is also encoded by other nucleotide sequences in the sample. This chain connects TRBV15 to TRBJ2-1; 11 bases are a match to TRBD2. This CDR3 is 15 amino acids long. Germline CDR1 is LNHNV and CDR2 is YYDKDF (reference sequence). The V segment lost 1 base and the J segment 4 bases; nucleotides outside the gene matches: 0. For the CDR3, the DNA is TGTGCCACCAGCAGAGCTAGCGGGGGGTACAATGAGCAGTTCTTC. Protein product: CATSRASGGYNEQFF.

This clone occurred a few times. The V gene is TRBV5-4, the J gene TRBJ2-7, with D uncertain. Trimming removed 4 bases from V and 9 bases from J, with 14 bases in between. This CDR3 has 12 amino acids. CDR1 and CDR2 from the germline V gene are SGHNT and YYREEE (reference sequence). The CDR3 is CASSANYQRQYF. The CDR3 coding sequence is TGTGCCAGCAGCGCCAACTACCAGAGGCAGTACTTC. Supplemented by reference TRBV5-4 and TRBJ2-7, the full variable domain reads ETGVTQSPTHLIKTRGQQVTLRCSSQSGHNTVSWYQQALGQGPQFIFQYYREEENGRGNFPPRFSGLQFPNYSSELNVNALELDDSALYLCASSANYQRQYFGPGTRLTVT.

This chain uses TRBV3-1 (or the pseudogene TRBV3-2) with TRBJ2-3; 10 bases map to TRBD2. CDR1 is LGHDT and CDR2 is YNNKEL in the germline V gene (reference sequence). CDR3 length: 15 amino acids. Germline trimming cut 0 bases from V and 11 bases from J; bases unmatched to any gene: 8. The CDR3 coding sequence is TGTGCCAGCAGCCAAGACTCAGCAAGCGGGAGGGTGCAGTATTTT. It specifies CASSQDSASGRVQYF.

The chain recombines TRBV5-1 with TRBJ1-4, with D uncertain. V lost 0 bases and J 10 bases, leaving 13 bases between the germline ends. Germline-derived CDR1 and CDR2 are SGHRS and YFSETQ. This CDR3 region has 14 residues. The CDR3 region is CASSLAAQNGKLFF. The CDR3 DNA sequence: TGCGCCAGCAGCTTGGCGGCACAGAACGGAAAACTGTTTTTT.

The chain recombines TRBV3-1 (or the pseudogene TRBV3-2) with TRBJ1-5; maybe TRBD1 (6 bases). CDR3 length equals 14 residues. From germline, CDR1 is LGHDT and CDR2 YNNKEL (reference sequence). V was cut by 4 bases and J by 3 bases, with 10 bases left in between. CDR3 coding DNA: TGTGCCAGCAGCCCCCGACAGGCCAATCAGCCCCAGCATTTT. Translated, it gives CASSPRQANQPQHF.

The chain's CDR3 is CASSLTIPGQGAEAFF. In DNA form, the CDR3 reads TGTGCCAGCAGCTTGACCATCCCGGGACAGGGGGCTGAAGCTTTCTTT. This sequence joins TRBV7-2 and TRBJ1-1; 11 nucleotides agree with TRBD1. CDR3 length: 16 residues. The V gene end was trimmed by 3 bases and the J gene end by 6 bases; junction bases not matched to a gene: 9. The germline V gene encodes CDR1 SGHTA and CDR2 FQGNSA. Full variable domain (missing parts from reference TRBV7-2 and TRBJ1-1): GAGVSQSPSNKVTEKGKDVELRCDPISGHTALYWYRQSLGQGLEFLIYFQGNSAPDKSGLPSDRFSAERTGGSVSTLTIQRTQQEDSAVYLCASSLTIPGQGAEAFFGQGTRLTVV.

J is TRBJ2-1 and V is TRBV6-5; a possible D gene is TRBD2 (5 bases). The CDR3 is 16 amino acids. With 4 bases removed from V and 0 bases from J, the gap between germline ends came to 13 bases. Germline loops: CDR1 MNHEY, CDR2 SVGAGI. CDR3 bases: TGTGCCAGCAGTTCCCCAAGTGGGAGCTCCTACAATGAGCAGTTCTTC. It is translated as CASSSPSGSSYNEQFF.

In regard to this clone: Other DNA variants within this sample encode the same CDR3. The chain combines TRBV5-1 with TRBJ2-3; a possible D gene is TRBD1 (6 bases). CDR3 size: 14 residues. CDR1 is SGHRS, CDR2 YFSETQ, per germline. V was pared by 4 bases and J by 0 bases, with 9 bases between. This CDR3 is CASSPDSSTDTQYF. The CDR3 DNA reads TGCGCCAGCAGCCCGGACAGTAGCACAGATACGCAGTATTTT. The full variable domain, rest sourced from reference TRBV5-1 and TRBJ2-3, is KAGVTQTPRYLIKTRGQQVTLSCSPISGHRSVSWYQQTPGQGLQFLFEYFSETQRNKGNFPGRFSGRQFSNSRSEMNVSTLELGDSALYLCASSPDSSTDTQYFGPGTRLTVL.

The chain joins TRBV29-1 to TRBJ1-5; the D gene is possibly TRBD1 (6 bases). CDR3 size: 13 residues. Germline assignment: CDR1 SQVTM and CDR2 ANQGSEA. The V gene lost 5 bases and the J gene lost 3 bases, with 11 bases spanning the gap. The CDR3 protein is CSVPRTVNQPQHF. The CDR3 bases are TGCAGCGTTCCCCGGACAGTCAATCAGCCCCAGCATTTT.

The chain combines TRBV7-9 with TRBJ2-2, with 10 bases aligning to TRBD2. Germline V gives CDR1 SEHNR, CDR2 FQNEAQ (reference sequence). This CDR3 is built from 17 residues. J gave up 7 bases and V 5 bases, and 13 bases lay outside the gene matches. The CDR3 DNA reads as TGTGCCAGCAGCCCACCAGCGGGAGGGCCAGGCATCGGGGAGCTGTTTTTT. Protein product: CASSPPAGGPGIGELFF.

The chain joins TRBV3-1 (or the pseudogene TRBV3-2) to TRBJ2-3, with 11 bases lining up with TRBD2. V trimming: 4 bases; J trimming: 3 bases; junction bases outside the gene matches: 3. CDR3 size: 15 residues. Germline lookup yields CDR1 LGHDT and CDR2 YNNKEL (reference sequence). CDR3 protein: CASSRSGRATDTQYF. CDR3 bases: TGTGCCAGCAGCCGTAGCGGGAGGGCGACAGATACGCAGTATTTT.

About this clone itself: At one of its ends the junction is not consistent with the germline gene, which may arise from a read error. V and J are TRBV7-2 and TRBJ2-3, with 13 bases fitting TRBD2. CDR3 length: 18 amino acids. Germline V gene sequence: CDR1 SGHTA, CDR2 FQGNSA. CDR3 nucleotide sequence: TGTGCCAGCAGCTCCCGGACTAGCGGGAGTTACCGCACGGATACGCAGTATTTT. Amino acid sequence: CASSSRTSGSYRTDTQYF.

This chain uses TRBV19 with TRBJ1-3; no definite D call. CDR3 length: 15 amino acids. The ends were cut back, 3 bases at V and 4 bases at J, with 13 bases in the middle. CDR1 is LNHDA and CDR2 is SQIVND in the germline V gene (reference sequence). Here the CDR3 DNA reads TGTGCCAGTAGTATTAGGAGGACGCAGGGAAACACCATATATTTT. It is translated as CASSIRRTQGNTIYF.

The V call is TRBV7-9, the J call TRBJ1-4; TRBD1 agrees at 8 bases. CDR3 size: 15 residues. Germline V gene data show CDR1 as SEHNR and CDR2 as FQNEAQ (reference sequence). Trimming removed 7 bases from V and 2 bases from J; junction bases left unmatched: 6. CDR3 loop: CASTPDRVTNEKLFF. Written as DNA, the CDR3 is TGTGCCAGCACCCCGGACAGGGTGACTAATGAAAAACTGTTTTTT. The complete variable domain, with remaining parts taken from reference TRBV7-9 and TRBJ1-4, reads DTGVSQNPRHKITKRGQNVTFRCDPISEHNRLYWYRQTLGQGPEFLTYFQNEAQLEKSRLLSDRFSAERPKGSFSTLEIQRTEQGDSAMYLCASTPDRVTNEKLFFGSGTQLSVL.

J is TRBJ2-7 and V is TRBV2; D is perhaps TRBD2 (6 bases). The ends were cut back, 5 bases at V and 5 bases at J, with 13 bases in the middle. This CDR3 contains 13 residues. CDR1 and CDR2 from the germline V gene are SNHLY and FYNNEI. CDR3 coding DNA: TGTGCCAGCAGTACCGGGACTCTGAACGAGCAGTACTTC. This translates into CASSTGTLNEQYF.

The V gene is TRBV7-2, the J gene TRBJ1-4, with D perhaps matching TRBD1 (6 bases). Per the germline V gene, CDR1 is SGHTA and CDR2 is FQGNSA. Trimming pared 5 bases from V and 8 bases from J, leaving 18 bases between. The CDR3 is made up of 15 amino acids. The CDR3 sequence is CASSRRGGAEEKLFF. CDR3 in DNA: TGTGCCAGCAGCCGTCGTGGGGGCGCGGAGGAAAAACTGTTTTTT.

The genes are TRBV7-9 and TRBJ2-1; D not certain. V lost 0 bases, J lost 0 bases, and 12 bases lay in between. The length of the CDR3 is 17 residues. Germline lookup yields CDR1 SEHNR and CDR2 FQNEAQ (reference sequence). For the CDR3, the DNA is TGTGCCAGCAGCTTAGCGAGGCGGCAGAGCTCCTACAATGAGCAGTTCTTC. Translated, it gives CASSLARRQSSYNEQFF.

The chain employs TRBV27 and TRBJ2-2, with D unresolved. The germline V gene encodes CDR1 MNHEY and CDR2 SMNVEV (reference sequence). The CDR3 spans 14 residues. The germline V and J ends were trimmed by 5 bases and 1 base, with 8 bases remaining between them. Here the CDR3 DNA reads TGTGCCAGCAGTAGAGGTCTGAACACCGGGGAGCTGTTTTTT. Amino acid sequence: CASSRGLNTGELFF.

The chain recombines TRBV7-6 with TRBJ2-5; 8 bases map to TRBD2. The length of the CDR3 is 13 residues. V lost 8 bases to trimming and J lost 2 bases; unmatched junction nucleotides: 4. Germline assignment: CDR1 SGHVS and CDR2 FNYEAQ. The CDR3 region is CASSRGAQETQYF. The CDR3 DNA reads as TGTGCCAGCTCGCGGGGGGCTCAAGAGACCCAGTACTTC.